This record looks at one TCR beta chain sequence and its context. Profiled with immunoSEQ multiplex PCR; TCRdb holds only in-frame clones, not every one. Altogether more than 200,000 clones are present, around 80% being singletons, with the ten largest covering about 10%. The length of the CDR3 is 14 residues. J lost 4 bases, V lost 11 bases, and 8 bases had no gene match. CDR1 is LNHDA, CDR2 SQIVND, per germline (reference sequence). The sample belongs to a study of blood T cell repertoires in COVID-19. The chain links TRBV19 to TRBJ2-1, with 10 bases that match TRBD1. The specimen was peripheral blood. This receptor was identified in a woman aged 80 or over with COVID-19, enrolled during active disease. The CDR3 protein is CAGLPGQGYNEQFF. CDR3 coding DNA: TGTGCCGGGCTACCGGGACAGGGGTACAATGAGCAGTTCTTC.